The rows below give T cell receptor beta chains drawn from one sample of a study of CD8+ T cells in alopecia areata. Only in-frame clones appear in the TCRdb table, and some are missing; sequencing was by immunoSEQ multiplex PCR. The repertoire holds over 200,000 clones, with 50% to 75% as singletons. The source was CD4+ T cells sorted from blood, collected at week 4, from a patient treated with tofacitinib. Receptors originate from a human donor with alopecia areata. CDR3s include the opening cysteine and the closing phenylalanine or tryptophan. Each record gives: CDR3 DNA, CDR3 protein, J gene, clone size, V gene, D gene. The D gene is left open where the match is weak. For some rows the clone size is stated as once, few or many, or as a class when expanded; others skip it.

TGTGCCAGCAGACTGAACTCTGGGGCCAACGTCCTGACTTTC	CASRLNSGANVLTF	TRBJ2-6	.	TRBV7-2	.
TGTGCCAGCAGCTTAGGAACGTACAATGAGCAGTTCTTC	CASSLGTYNEQFF	TRBJ2-1	.	TRBV11-2	.
TGCAGCGTTATAGGACCGGTGAACACTGAAGCTTTCTTT	CSVIGPVNTEAFF	TRBJ1-1	.	TRBV29-1	.
TGTGCCAGCAGCTTGTCGCTTGGCAGGCTTAATCAGCCCCAGCATTTT	CASSLSLGRLNQPQHF	TRBJ1-5	.	TRBV5-5	.
TGCGCCAGCAGCTTGGAGAGCTCCTATAATTCACCCCTCCACTTT	CASSLESSYNSPLHF	TRBJ1-6	.	TRBV5-1	.
TGTGCCAGCAGTTCCTTCGGTCTTGCGAACACCGGGGAGCTGTTTTTT	CASSSFGLANTGELFF	TRBJ2-2	.	TRBV28	.
TGCAGCGTTGGGCAGGGGGCTGGGGAGACCCAGTACTTC	CSVGQGAGETQYF	TRBJ2-5	.	TRBV29-1	TRBD1
TGTGCCTGGACGACAGGGGGATATGGCTACACCTTC	CAWTTGGYGYTF	TRBJ1-2	.	TRBV30	TRBD1
TGTGCCAGCAGCCCCACACCGGGACAGCGCCTTAGCACAGATACGCAGTATTTT	CASSPTPGQRLSTDTQYF	TRBJ2-3	.	TRBV7-9	TRBD1
TGTGCCAGCAGCCCTGGACTGGTCTACACAGATACGCAGTATTTT	CASSPGLVYTDTQYF	TRBJ2-3	.	TRBV11-1	.
TGTGCCAGCAGCCTCGACAGGCGACCGCTAATGAAGACTAATGAAAAACTGTTTTTT	CASSLDRRPLMKTNEKLFF	TRBJ1-4	.	TRBV2	.
TGTGCCAGCAGCGGCGACCTGGGGGGCAAGCATGGCTACACCTTC	CASSGDLGGKHGYTF	TRBJ1-2	.	TRBV9	.
TGCGCCAGCAGCCAAGAACAGGGCCCCGCTGCCTATGGCTACACCTTC	CASSQEQGPAAYGYTF	TRBJ1-2	.	TRBV4-3	.
TGCGCCAGCAGTGCCCTGACCTCCCCCTACGAGCAGTACTTC	CASSALTSPYEQYF	TRBJ2-7	.	TRBV10-2	.
TGTGCCATCAGTGGGACTAGCGGGGGCACAGATACGCAGTATTTT	CAISGTSGGTDTQYF	TRBJ2-3	few	TRBV6-6	TRBD2
TGTGCCAGCAGAATGACAGGGGGTAACTATGGCTACACCTTC	CASRMTGGNYGYTF	TRBJ1-2	.	TRBV6-5	TRBD1
TGTGCCAGCGGCAACGTTGGGGCGGTTGAGCAGTACTTC	CASGNVGAVEQYF	TRBJ2-7	.	TRBV13	.
TGTGCCAGCAGTGGCTTGAGTAGCAATGAGCAGTTCTTC	CASSGLSSNEQFF	TRBJ2-1	.	TRBV27	.
TGTGCCTGGAGTCCCGGGACAGGGGCTGAAAAACTGTTTTTT	CAWSPGTGAEKLFF	TRBJ1-4	.	TRBV30	TRBD1
TGCGCCAGCACGGTACAGGAAAATTCACCCCTCCACTTT	CASTVQENSPLHF	TRBJ1-6	few	TRBV4-1	.
TGTGCCATCAGCTTAGCGGGGGCGGGAGAGACCCAGTACTTC	CAISLAGAGETQYF	TRBJ2-5	.	TRBV10-3	TRBD2
TGTGCCAGCAGCTTAGTAGGGCGAGGGGGCAATCAGCCCCAGCATTTT	CASSLVGRGGNQPQHF	TRBJ1-5	.	TRBV7-9	.
TGCAGCGTTAGTGGCTTTCCCCCGACTTTCTATGGCTACACCTTC	CSVSGFPPTFYGYTF	TRBJ1-2	.	TRBV29-1	.
TGTGCCTGGACTAGCGGGGGGGCAGAGACCCAGTACTTC	CAWTSGGAETQYF	TRBJ2-5	few	TRBV30	TRBD2
TGTGCCAGCAGCACCCCCCGGGGTAAAAACTATGGCTACACCTTC	CASSTPRGKNYGYTF	TRBJ1-2	few	TRBV11-2	.
TGTGCCAGTAGCCGGACAGGGATTACTGAAGCTTTCTTT	CASSRTGITEAFF	TRBJ1-1	once	TRBV6-5	TRBD1
TGTGCCAGCAGCGCCCAAGACGGAGGATTTTATGGCTACACCTTC	CASSAQDGGFYGYTF	TRBJ1-2	.	TRBV9	.
TGCGCCAGCAGCTTGGCCGTGGGCGCGACAGATACGCAGTATTTT	CASSLAVGATDTQYF	TRBJ2-3	.	TRBV5-1	.
TGTGCCAGCAGTTCCCTCGGGGGGGCCATGAACACTGAAGCTTTCTTT	CASSSLGGAMNTEAFF	TRBJ1-1	.	TRBV6-5	.
TGTGCTAGTGGTTTCCACGATGAGCAGTTCTTC	CASGFHDEQFF	TRBJ2-1	.	TRBV12-5	.
TGTGCCAGCAGCTTAGGTAGCGGAAACTCCTACGAGCAGTACTTC	CASSLGSGNSYEQYF	TRBJ2-7	once	TRBV7-2	.
TGCGCCAGCAGCTTGGGGCAGGGGCTTGGTGGCTACACCTTC	CASSLGQGLGGYTF	TRBJ1-2	.	TRBV5-1	.
TGTGCCAGCAGCTTAAAATTTACGGGCACTGAAGCTTTCTTT	CASSLKFTGTEAFF	TRBJ1-1	few	TRBV7-2	.
TGTGCCATCAGTGGCCCTCGGGAGACCCAGTACTTC	CAISGPRETQYF	TRBJ2-5	.	TRBV10-3	.
TGTGCCTGGAGGACCTTGTCGAGGGAGCAGTTCTTC	CAWRTLSREQFF	TRBJ2-1	once	TRBV30	.
TGTGCCAGTAGTATCCGGACAGGGGGTGGCAATCAGCCCCAGCATTTT	CASSIRTGGGNQPQHF	TRBJ1-5	.	TRBV19	TRBD1
TGTGCCAGCAGCCCTGGGACAGGGAGGCCCCAAGATACGCAGTATTTT	CASSPGTGRPQDTQYF	TRBJ2-3	.	TRBV14	TRBD1
TGTGCCAGCAGCCCGGGACAGCCGAACACTGAAGCTTTCTTT	CASSPGQPNTEAFF	TRBJ1-1	.	TRBV6-6	TRBD1
TGTGCCAGCGGCGAAGATAGCAATCAGCCCCAGCATTTT	CASGEDSNQPQHF	TRBJ1-5	.	TRBV2	.
TGTGCCAGTAGTATAGTTGGCAGGAGTTATAGCAATCAGCCCCAGCATTTT	CASSIVGRSYSNQPQHF	TRBJ1-5	.	TRBV19	.
TGCGCCAGCAGCTTGGAGCGACAGGGGGCAGACATTCAGTACTTC	CASSLERQGADIQYF	TRBJ2-4	.	TRBV5-1	TRBD1
TGTGCCTGGAGGCTACCCGGGGGTACTGAAGCTTTCTTT	CAWRLPGGTEAFF	TRBJ1-1	.	TRBV30	.
TGTGCCTGGAGCACAACAGGGGGTGGCAATCAGCCCCAGCATTTT	CAWSTTGGGNQPQHF	TRBJ1-5	.	TRBV30	TRBD1
TGTGCCAGCAGTTCTTTGGGCCGGACTGAAGCTTTCTTT	CASSSLGRTEAFF	TRBJ1-1	few	TRBV27	.
TGTGCCACCACCGTGGACAGATCCACAGATACGCAGTATTTT	CATTVDRSTDTQYF	TRBJ2-3	.	TRBV15	.
TGTGCCAGCAGTTACTCCCGCAGGGCGGGCGAGCAGTACTTC	CASSYSRRAGEQYF	TRBJ2-7	.	TRBV6-5	.
TGTGCCATCAGCTTAAGCGGGGGGGCCACAGATACGCAGTATTTT	CAISLSGGATDTQYF	TRBJ2-3	.	TRBV10-3	TRBD2
TGTGCCAGCTATAAGAACACTGAAGCTTTCTTT	CASYKNTEAFF	TRBJ1-1	.	TRBV2	.
TGTGCCTGGAGCCCCGGGGGGAATTCACCCCTCCACTTT	CAWSPGGNSPLHF	TRBJ1-6	.	TRBV30	.
TGTGCCCGCCGACGGACGGCGAACACTGAAGCTTTCTTT	CARRRTANTEAFF	TRBJ1-1	.	TRBV30	.
TGCAGCGCCGAAAGACAGGGATATGGCTACACCTTC	CSAERQGYGYTF	TRBJ1-2	.	TRBV29-1	TRBD1
TGTGCCATCAGGGGGACAGGGGGCCACGAGCAGTACTTC	CAIRGTGGHEQYF	TRBJ2-7	.	TRBV10-3	TRBD1
TGTGCCAGCAGAAGTGGCACTGACACCGGGGAGCTGTTTTTT	CASRSGTDTGELFF	TRBJ2-2	.	TRBV6-1	.
TGTGCCAGCAGCTCCAGGGTGGACTATGGCTACACCTTC	CASSSRVDYGYTF	TRBJ1-2	.	TRBV27	.
TGTGCCAGCAGCCCTGACAGGGGGCTAAGTTCCTATAATTCACCCCTCCACTTT	CASSPDRGLSSYNSPLHF	TRBJ1-6	.	TRBV7-8	TRBD1